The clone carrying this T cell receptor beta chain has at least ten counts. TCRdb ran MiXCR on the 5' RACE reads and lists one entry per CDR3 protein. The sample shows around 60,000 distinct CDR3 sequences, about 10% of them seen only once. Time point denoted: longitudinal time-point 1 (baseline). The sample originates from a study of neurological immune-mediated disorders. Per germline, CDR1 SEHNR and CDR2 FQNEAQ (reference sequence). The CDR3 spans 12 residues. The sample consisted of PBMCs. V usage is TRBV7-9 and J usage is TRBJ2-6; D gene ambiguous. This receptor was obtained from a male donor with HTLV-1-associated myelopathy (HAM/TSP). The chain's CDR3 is CAPESGANVLTF. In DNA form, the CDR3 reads TGTGCTCCCGAGTCTGGGGCCAACGTCCTGACTTTC. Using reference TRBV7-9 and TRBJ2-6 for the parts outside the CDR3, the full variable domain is DTGVSQNPRHKITKRGQNVTFRCDPISEHNRLYWYRQTLGQGPEFLTYFQNEAQLEKSRLLSDRFSAERPKGSFSTLEIQRTEQGDSAMYLCAPESGANVLTFGAGSRLTVL.